These 24 T cell receptor beta chains came from one sample sequenced in a study of T-cell memory formation after mild COVID-19. TCRdb passed the 5' RACE reads through MiXCR, listing each CDR3 protein once. The table records fewer than 350,000 distinct CDR3 sequences, 8% to 9% of them present only once. The specimen sequenced was PBMCs or a T cell subset sorted from them (not recorded which). The receptors originated from a man aged 18 to 35 who had mild COVID-19 (a few samples of this study predate the infection). Cell type and time point are not known.

The gene calls are TRBV4-1 and TRBJ2-7; D is unclear. This CDR3 contains 16 residues. V dropped 1 base and J dropped 0 bases, with 13 bases sitting between them. CDR1 and CDR2 (germline): MGHRA, YSYEKL. CDR3 in DNA: TGCGCCAGCAGCCAAGTCGGACGCCGCCCCTCCTACGAGCAGTACTTC. It specifies CASSQVGRRPSYEQYF.

This clonotype was counted a few times. J is TRBJ2-3 and V is TRBV20-1; D unclear. Germline V lookup: CDR1 DFQATT, CDR2 SNEGSKA (reference sequence). V lost 3 bases, J lost 0 bases, and 4 bases lay in between. The CDR3 covers 12 residues. CDR3 region: CSARTSTDTQYF. In nucleotides, the CDR3 is TGCAGTGCTAGGACTAGCACAGATACGCAGTATTTT.

There are many counts of this clonotype. The CDR3 region has the DNA TGTGCCACCAGTGACCAGACTAGCGGGGGAGATACGCAGTATTTT. It yields the protein CATSDQTSGGDTQYF. The chain is built from TRBV24-1 and TRBJ2-3, with TRBD2 matching over 12 bases. Germline V gives CDR1 KGHDR, CDR2 SFDVKD. The CDR3 spans 15 residues. Losses at the gene ends were 4 bases for V and 5 bases for J; bases not matched to a gene: 3.

The rearrangement links TRBV7-2 to TRBJ2-2; possibly TRBD1 or TRBD2 for D (7 bases each). The V and J ends lost 3 bases and 7 bases respectively, with 15 bases between them. The CDR3 sequence is 15 residues long. Germline V gene data show CDR1 as SGHTA and CDR2 as FQGNSA. Here the CDR3 reads CASSFPAGGVGELFF. CDR3 coding DNA: TGTGCCAGCAGCTTTCCGGCAGGGGGGGTCGGGGAGCTGTTTTTT.

The chain links TRBV19 to TRBJ2-1; D might be TRBD1 (6 bases). From germline, CDR1 is LNHDA and CDR2 SQIVND (reference sequence). CDR3 length equals 11 residues. V shed 5 bases and J shed 10 bases, with 9 bases lying between them. CDR3 residues: CASSEGQEQFF. In nucleotides, the CDR3 is TGTGCCAGTAGTGAGGGACAAGAGCAGTTCTTC. The whole variable domain, filled in from reference TRBV19 and TRBJ2-1, reads DGGITQSPKYLFRKEGQNVTLSCEQNLNHDAMYWYRQDPGQGLRLIYYSQIVNDFQKGDIAEGYSVSREKKESFPLTVTSAQKNPTAFYLCASSEGQEQFFGPGTRLTVL.

The J gene is TRBJ1-2, the V gene TRBV5-6; the D is unclear. The CDR3 is made up of 13 amino acids. Germline V gene data show CDR1 as SGHDT and CDR2 as YYEEEE. Trimming took 4 bases from V and 8 from J, leaving 15 bases between them. CDR3 coding DNA: TGTGCCAGCAGCCCCAGAAGGTTGGGGGGCTACACCTTC. Translated: CASSPRRLGGYTF.

This clonotype was counted a few times. The rearrangement links TRBV7-2 to TRBJ1-3; weak D call: TRBD1 (5 bases). The CDR3 has 15 residues. CDR1 SGHTA and CDR2 FQGNSA come from the germline V gene. Trimming left V 1 base short and J 7 bases short, with 14 bases between. CDR3 in amino acids: CASSLDGQTWNTIYF. The CDR3 DNA is TGTGCCAGCAGCTTAGACGGACAAACTTGGAACACCATATATTTT.

This clonotype has only a few counts. The rearrangement uses TRBV19 and TRBJ2-3; D not resolved. CDR3 length: 12 residues. Germline V gene sequence: CDR1 LNHDA, CDR2 SQIVND (reference sequence). Trimming left V 3 bases short and J 6 bases short, with 7 bases between. The CDR3 protein is CASSISQDTQYF. CDR3 coding DNA: TGTGCCAGTAGTATTAGCCAGGATACGCAGTATTTT.

Ten or more counts support this clonotype. This sequence joins TRBV5-1 and TRBJ2-1; 11 bases map to TRBD1. The ends lost 4 bases at V and 5 bases at J; junction bases unmatched: 5. From germline, CDR1 is SGHRS and CDR2 YFSETQ. The CDR3 contains 15 residues. The CDR3 here is CASSAGTGGHNEQFF. Here the CDR3 DNA reads TGCGCCAGCAGCGCGGGGACAGGGGGGCACAATGAGCAGTTCTTC.

This clonotype was found many times. This chain links TRBV25-1 with TRBJ2-2; TRBD2 matches at 11 bases. The ends lost 5 bases at V and 6 bases at J; junction bases unmatched: 5. There are 15 residues in the CDR3. Germline lookup yields CDR1 MGHDK and CDR2 SYGVNS. The CDR3 DNA reads TGTGCCAGCAGTTTTAGCGGGGGGGCGCCCGGGGAGCTGTTTTTT. As protein: CASSFSGGAPGELFF.

This clonotype was seen a few times. The J gene is TRBJ2-7, the V gene TRBV6-2 or TRBV6-3, with a weak D call TRBD1 (7 bases). CDR1 is MNHEY and CDR2 is SVGEGT in the germline V gene. CDR3 size: 14 residues. Trimming stripped 6 bases from V and 2 bases from J, with 14 bases between. CDR3 protein: CASSRGDMTYEQYV. CDR3 coding DNA: TGTGCCAGCAGCAGGGGGGACATGACCTACGAGCAGTACGTC.

The sample holds many counts of this clonotype. This chain uses TRBV5-1 with TRBJ1-6; D may be TRBD1 (5 bases). This CDR3 is built from 15 residues. Trimming pared 7 bases from V and 9 bases from J, leaving 20 bases between. Looked up from germline, CDR1 is SGHRS and CDR2 is YFSETQ. Written as DNA, the CDR3 is TGCGCCAGCCGGCCAAGGGGTAATGAGGTTTCACCCCTCCACTTT. Protein sequence: CASRPRGNEVSPLHF.

This clonotype was observed many times. This chain joins TRBV4-3 and TRBJ1-1; the D is unclear. V shed 0 bases and J shed 7 bases, with 15 bases lying between them. The germline gives CDR1 LGHNA, CDR2 YSLEER. This CDR3 comprises 15 residues. Here the CDR3 reads CASSQDISGSSEAFF. The CDR3 DNA sequence: TGCGCCAGCAGCCAAGATATTTCTGGGAGCAGTGAAGCTTTCTTT.

This clonotype was counted at least ten times. The J gene is TRBJ2-1, the V gene TRBV7-3; the match to TRBD1 covers 8 bases. J was trimmed by 6 bases and V by 4 bases; bases with no gene match: 2. The CDR3 is 13 amino acids. Germline V CDR1 and CDR2: SGHTA, FQGTGA. Here the CDR3 DNA reads TGTGCCAGCAGCTCACAGGGGGGCAATGAGCAGTTCTTC. Encoded protein: CASSSQGGNEQFF. The full variable domain, its missing parts supplied by reference TRBV7-3 and TRBJ2-1, is GAGVSQTPSNKVTEKGKYVELRCDPISGHTALYWYRQSLGQGPEFLIYFQGTGAADDSGLPNDRFFAVRPEGSVSTLKIQRTERGDSAVYLCASSSQGGNEQFFGPGTRLTVL.

This clonotype has a handful of counts. This chain joins TRBV4-2 and TRBJ2-6; perhaps TRBD2 as D (5 bases). The V end was cut by 4 bases, the J end by 4 bases, with 14 bases between. The germline V gene encodes CDR1 LGHNA and CDR2 YNFKEQ. The CDR3 totals 16 residues. The CDR3 coding sequence is TGTGCCAGCAGCCCCGACCGGGGATCCGGGGCCAACGTCCTGACTTTC. It specifies CASSPDRGSGANVLTF.

The genes are TRBV29-1 and TRBJ2-7; perhaps TRBD1 as D (5 bases). The ends were cut back, 6 bases at V and 4 bases at J, with 22 bases in the middle. CDR3 length equals 15 residues. From germline, CDR1 is SQVTM and CDR2 ANQGSEA. The CDR3 DNA is TGCAGCGTCCCCCCCCCGTGGCAGGGAATATACGAGCAGTACGTC. Translated, it gives CSVPPPWQGIYEQYV.

This clonotype was recorded a few times. V and J are TRBV12-3 or TRBV12-4 and TRBJ1-5, with D possibly TRBD1 on 5 matching bases. The CDR3 is 15 amino acids. Trimming left V 3 bases short and J 0 bases short, with 9 bases between. In nucleotides, the CDR3 is TGTGCCAGCAGTTTTTCAGGGACTAGCAATCAGCCCCAGCATTTT. Its translation is CASSFSGTSNQPQHF.

V gene TRBV7-6 combines with J gene TRBJ1-5; tentative D call: TRBD1 (6 bases). Trimming pared 4 bases from V and 6 bases from J, leaving 16 bases between. The CDR3 is 15 residues long. Germline V CDR1 and CDR2: SGHVS, FNYEAQ. CDR3 DNA sequence: TGTGCCAGCAGCTCGCTAGCAGGGGTAATTCAGCCCCAGCATTTT. This translates into CASSSLAGVIQPQHF. Full variable domain (missing parts from reference TRBV7-6 and TRBJ1-5): GAGVSQSPRYKVTKRGQDVALRCDPISGHVSLYWYRQALGQGPEFLTYFNYEAQQDKSGLPNDRFSAERPEGSISTLTIQRTEQRDSAMYRCASSSLAGVIQPQHFGDGTRLSIL.

This clonotype was seen repeatedly, ten times or more. CDR3 DNA: TGTGCCAGCGGTTGGGCCGGGGAGCTGTTTTTT. Translating it yields CASGWAGELFF. J is TRBJ2-2 and V is TRBV3-1; D unresolved. Germline V gene sequence: CDR1 LGHDT, CDR2 YNNKEL (reference sequence). This CDR3 region has 11 residues. Trimming took off 8 bases at V and 6 bases at J, with 7 bases between the two ends.

This clonotype showed up just a few times. This sequence joins TRBV20-1 and TRBJ2-7; 7 bases align to TRBD1. Trimming took 3 bases from V and 2 from J; bases not matched to a gene: 4. The CDR3 contains 13 residues. The germline V gene has CDR1 DFQATT and CDR2 SNEGSKA (reference sequence). The DNA for the CDR3 is TGCAGTGCTAGTCGAGGGGGCGCCTACGAGCAGTACGTC. Protein: CSASRGGAYEQYV.

In its sample, this clonotype was seen a few times. The chain combines TRBV25-1 with TRBJ1-5; 8 nucleotides line up with TRBD1. CDR3 length equals 15 residues. Germline lookup yields CDR1 MGHDK and CDR2 SYGVNS. J gave up 5 bases and V 3 bases, and 6 bases lay outside the gene matches. CDR3 DNA sequence: TGTGCCAGCAGTGACCCCGACAGGGGCGATCAGCCCCAGCATTTT. Translated, it gives CASSDPDRGDQPQHF.

The chain has TRBV10-1 and TRBJ2-2, with 7 bases that match TRBD2. This CDR3 contains 16 residues. V shed 6 bases, J shed 5 bases, and the junction held 12 bases outside the gene matches. Germline values: CDR1 WNHNN, CDR2 SYGVQD (reference sequence). Written as DNA, the CDR3 is TGCGCCAGCAGATGGACTAGTAAGGACCCAACCGGGGAGCTGTTTTTT. Translation: CASRWTSKDPTGELFF.

This clonotype was recorded at least ten times. This chain joins TRBV7-2 and TRBJ2-7, with 8 nucleotides matching TRBD1. The CDR3 is 14 residues long. Germline CDR1 and CDR2: SGHTA and FQGNSA. The junction had 6 bases not matched to a gene; V was cut back by 5 bases and J by 3 bases. DNA for the CDR3: TGTGCCAGCAGCATTTGGACAGGGAACTACGAGCAGTACGTC. Protein product: CASSIWTGNYEQYV.

This clonotype was counted many times. V and J are TRBV11-2 and TRBJ2-7, with D possibly being TRBD1 (6 bases). V shed 1 base and J shed 1 base, with 8 bases lying between them. CDR1 and CDR2 from the germline V gene are SGHAT and FQNNGV. The CDR3 runs to 14 residues. The CDR3 spells CASSLGGQSYEQYF. In DNA, the CDR3 is TGTGCCAGCAGCTTAGGGGGACAATCCTACGAGCAGTACTTC. The whole variable domain, remainder taken from reference TRBV11-2 and TRBJ2-7, is EAGVAQSPRYKIIEKRQSVAFWCNPISGHATLYWYQQILGQGPKLLIQFQNNGVVDDSQLPKDRFSAERLKGVDSTLKIQPAKLEDSAVYLCASSLGGQSYEQYFGPGTRLTVT.